These T cell receptor beta chains were read from a single sample in a study of blood T cell repertoires in COVID-19. Here immunoSEQ multiplex PCR was the method, and the copy in TCRdb shows in-frame clones only, minus some. The repertoire holds fewer than 350,000 clones, around 85% seen once, with roughly 2.7% in the top ten. The material sequenced was PBMCs or T cells enriched from blood (not recorded which). The receptors originated from a woman in her forties or fifties who had recovered from COVID-19. The CDR3 runs from the conserved cysteine through the conserved F or W. D genes are given only for firm matches. Size is omitted from some rows. Given values are once, few, many or a class for expanded clones.

cdr3_aa: CASSIGTDENYGYTF
d_call: TRBD1
v_call: TRBV19
j_call: TRBJ1-2
clone_size: .

cdr3_aa: CAGSSTNPYEQYF
d_call: .
v_call: TRBV7-8
j_call: TRBJ2-7
clone_size: .

cdr3_aa: CASSIRGGNEKLFF
d_call: .
v_call: TRBV6-5
j_call: TRBJ1-4
clone_size: .

cdr3_aa: CASSLNGRQGAGYTF
d_call: TRBD1
v_call: TRBV7-2
j_call: TRBJ1-2
clone_size: .

cdr3_aa: CASSSPDRPTNEKLFF
d_call: .
v_call: TRBV7-2
j_call: TRBJ1-4
clone_size: few

cdr3_aa: CASSVTQTNTEAFF
d_call: .
v_call: TRBV9
j_call: TRBJ1-1
clone_size: .

cdr3_aa: CASSTAGAAFF
d_call: .
v_call: TRBV19
j_call: TRBJ1-1
clone_size: few

cdr3_aa: CASSPLNYGYTF
d_call: .
v_call: TRBV7-9
j_call: TRBJ1-2
clone_size: .

cdr3_aa: CASSEGTSEVKDTQYF
d_call: TRBD2
v_call: TRBV5-4
j_call: TRBJ2-3
clone_size: .

cdr3_aa: CSASEAGRLDQPQHF
d_call: .
v_call: TRBV20-1
j_call: TRBJ1-5
clone_size: few

cdr3_aa: CASSWGGVSYEQYF
d_call: .
v_call: TRBV27
j_call: TRBJ2-7
clone_size: .

cdr3_aa: CASSLTGAGEQYF
d_call: TRBD1
v_call: TRBV7-9
j_call: TRBJ2-7
clone_size: .

cdr3_aa: CASRVAGGSLDTQYF
d_call: TRBD2
v_call: TRBV5-6
j_call: TRBJ2-3
clone_size: .

cdr3_aa: CASSQRTSRTSGIEVDTQYF
d_call: TRBD2
v_call: TRBV14
j_call: TRBJ2-3
clone_size: .

cdr3_aa: CASSAHQGTGELFF
d_call: .
v_call: TRBV7-3
j_call: TRBJ2-2
clone_size: .

cdr3_aa: CASSGTGVNTGELFF
d_call: TRBD1
v_call: TRBV6-4
j_call: TRBJ2-2
clone_size: once

cdr3_aa: CASSLPTSNYGYTF
d_call: .
v_call: TRBV4-2
j_call: TRBJ1-2
clone_size: .

cdr3_aa: CASSPPHDRGTYEQYF
d_call: .
v_call: TRBV7-9
j_call: TRBJ2-7
clone_size: .

cdr3_aa: CSAATRPDAARGNTIYF
d_call: .
v_call: TRBV29-1
j_call: TRBJ1-3
clone_size: once

cdr3_aa: CASSLVGGNTIYF
d_call: .
v_call: TRBV7-8
j_call: TRBJ1-3
clone_size: once

cdr3_aa: CASSRNSGGASTNEKLFF
d_call: TRBD1
v_call: TRBV4-1
j_call: TRBJ1-4
clone_size: once

cdr3_aa: CAISDVGEGTDTQYF
d_call: .
v_call: TRBV10-3
j_call: TRBJ2-3
clone_size: .

cdr3_aa: CASSQEGGRRVGPYEQYF
d_call: .
v_call: TRBV4-3
j_call: TRBJ2-7
clone_size: .

cdr3_aa: CASSQGLAGATGELFF
d_call: TRBD2
v_call: TRBV7-3
j_call: TRBJ2-2
clone_size: .

cdr3_aa: CASSESTGGDNSPLHF
d_call: TRBD1
v_call: TRBV10-2
j_call: TRBJ1-6
clone_size: .

cdr3_aa: CASSLQGAGANVLTF
d_call: .
v_call: TRBV6-5
j_call: TRBJ2-6
clone_size: .

cdr3_aa: CASNGLAGISTDTQYF
d_call: TRBD2
v_call: TRBV2
j_call: TRBJ2-3
clone_size: .

cdr3_aa: CASSKSVGVYEQYF
d_call: .
v_call: TRBV14
j_call: TRBJ2-7
clone_size: .

cdr3_aa: CASSLTGNSYNEQFF
d_call: .
v_call: TRBV5-1
j_call: TRBJ2-1
clone_size: .

cdr3_aa: CASSPRTSGDYNEQFF
d_call: TRBD2
v_call: TRBV18
j_call: TRBJ2-1
clone_size: .

cdr3_aa: CASSQARTGRNYEQYF
d_call: TRBD1
v_call: TRBV14
j_call: TRBJ2-7
clone_size: .

cdr3_aa: CASSVRSRGLNNEQFF
d_call: .
v_call: TRBV9
j_call: TRBJ2-1
clone_size: .

cdr3_aa: CASRSTNVYGYTF
d_call: .
v_call: TRBV5-1
j_call: TRBJ1-2
clone_size: .

cdr3_aa: CASSLSQAGGLQETQYF
d_call: TRBD2
v_call: TRBV5-4
j_call: TRBJ2-5
clone_size: once

cdr3_aa: CASSPGQGMAPLHF
d_call: TRBD1
v_call: TRBV5-6
j_call: TRBJ1-6
clone_size: .

cdr3_aa: CASSLEAAGGAFF
d_call: .
v_call: TRBV7-2
j_call: TRBJ1-1
clone_size: .

cdr3_aa: CASSRDWGGGELFF
d_call: TRBD2
v_call: TRBV7-6
j_call: TRBJ2-2
clone_size: .

cdr3_aa: CASSLSDTYEQYF
d_call: .
v_call: TRBV3-1/TRBV3-2
j_call: TRBJ2-7
clone_size: .

cdr3_aa: CASRRTGVRRASGNTIYF
d_call: TRBD1
v_call: TRBV5-8
j_call: TRBJ1-3
clone_size: .

cdr3_aa: CASSGLLGRGQPQHF
d_call: .
v_call: TRBV25-1
j_call: TRBJ1-5
clone_size: .

cdr3_aa: CASSSRLDNTGELFF
d_call: .
v_call: TRBV7-9
j_call: TRBJ2-2
clone_size: .

cdr3_aa: CASRQGREAFF
d_call: .
v_call: TRBV28
j_call: TRBJ1-1
clone_size: .

cdr3_aa: CATSTKTGSNQPQHF
d_call: TRBD1
v_call: TRBV15
j_call: TRBJ1-5
clone_size: .